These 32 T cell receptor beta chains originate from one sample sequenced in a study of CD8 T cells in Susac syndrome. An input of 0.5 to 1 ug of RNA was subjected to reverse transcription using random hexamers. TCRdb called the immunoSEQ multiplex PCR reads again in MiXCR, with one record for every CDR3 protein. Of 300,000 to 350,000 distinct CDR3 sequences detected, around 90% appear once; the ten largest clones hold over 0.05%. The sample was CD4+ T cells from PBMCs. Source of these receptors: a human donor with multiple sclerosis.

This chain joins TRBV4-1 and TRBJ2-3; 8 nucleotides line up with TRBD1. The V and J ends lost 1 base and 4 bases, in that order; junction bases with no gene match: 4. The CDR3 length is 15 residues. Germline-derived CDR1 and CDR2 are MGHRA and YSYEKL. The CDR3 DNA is TGCGCCAGCAGCCAAGTTGGGACAGGACCAGATACGCAGTATTTT. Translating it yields CASSQVGTGPDTQYF.

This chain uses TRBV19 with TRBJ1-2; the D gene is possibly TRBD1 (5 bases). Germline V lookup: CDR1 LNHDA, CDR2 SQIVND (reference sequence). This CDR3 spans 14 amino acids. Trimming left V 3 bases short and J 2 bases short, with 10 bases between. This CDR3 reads CASSISGTNYGYTF. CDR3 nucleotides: TGTGCCAGTAGTATTTCAGGGACCAACTATGGCTACACCTTC.

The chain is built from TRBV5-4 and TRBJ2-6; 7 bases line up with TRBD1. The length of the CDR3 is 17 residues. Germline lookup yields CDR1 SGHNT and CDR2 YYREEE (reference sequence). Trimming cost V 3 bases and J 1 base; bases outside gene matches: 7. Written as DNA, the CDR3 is TGTGCCAGCAGCTCCGGGACAGCCGGATCTGGGGCCAACGTCCTGACTTTC. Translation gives CASSSGTAGSGANVLTF.

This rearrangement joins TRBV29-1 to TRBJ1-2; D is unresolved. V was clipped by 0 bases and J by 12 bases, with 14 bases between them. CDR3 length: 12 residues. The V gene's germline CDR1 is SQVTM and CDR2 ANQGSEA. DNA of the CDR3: TGCAGCGTTGAAGAAGGAGGGCCAAGAAACACCTTC. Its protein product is CSVEEGGPRNTF.

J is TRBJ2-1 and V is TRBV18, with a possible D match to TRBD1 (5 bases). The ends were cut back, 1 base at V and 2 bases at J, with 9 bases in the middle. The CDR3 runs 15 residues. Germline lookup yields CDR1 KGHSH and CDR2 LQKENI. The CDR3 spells CASSPRRAPYNEQFF. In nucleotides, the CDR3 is TGTGCCAGCTCACCACGCAGGGCTCCCTACAATGAGCAGTTCTTC. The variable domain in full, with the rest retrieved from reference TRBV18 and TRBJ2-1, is NAGVMQNPRHLVRRRGQEARLRCSPMKGHSHVYWYRQLPEEGLKFMVYLQKENIIDESGMPKERFSAEFPKEGPSILRIQQVVRGDSAAYFCASSPRRAPYNEQFFGPGTRLTVL.

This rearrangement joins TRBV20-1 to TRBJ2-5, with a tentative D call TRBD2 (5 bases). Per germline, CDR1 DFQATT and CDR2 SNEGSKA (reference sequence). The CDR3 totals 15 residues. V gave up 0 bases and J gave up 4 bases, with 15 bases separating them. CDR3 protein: CSARDPLVGPETQYF. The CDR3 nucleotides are TGCAGTGCTAGAGATCCACTAGTTGGCCCAGAGACCCAGTACTTC.

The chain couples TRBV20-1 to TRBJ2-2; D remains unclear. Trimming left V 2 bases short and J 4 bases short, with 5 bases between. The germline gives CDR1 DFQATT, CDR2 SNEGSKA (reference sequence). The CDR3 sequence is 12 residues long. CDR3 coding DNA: TGCAGTGCTAGATATTCCACCGGGGAGCTGTTTTTT. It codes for CSARYSTGELFF.

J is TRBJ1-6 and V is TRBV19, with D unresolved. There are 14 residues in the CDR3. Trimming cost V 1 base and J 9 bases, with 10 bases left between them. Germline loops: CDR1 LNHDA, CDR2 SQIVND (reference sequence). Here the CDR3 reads CASSIVVAGSPLHF. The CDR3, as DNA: TGTGCCAGTAGTATAGTCGTTGCGGGTTCACCCCTCCACTTT.

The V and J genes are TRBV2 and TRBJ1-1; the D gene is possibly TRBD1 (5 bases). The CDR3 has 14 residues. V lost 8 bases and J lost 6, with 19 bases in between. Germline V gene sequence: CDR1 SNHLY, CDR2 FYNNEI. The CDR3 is CASLEGWGLPEAFF. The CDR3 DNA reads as TGTGCCAGCCTGGAAGGGTGGGGACTCCCTGAAGCTTTCTTT. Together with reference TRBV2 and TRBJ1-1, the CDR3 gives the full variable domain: EPEVTQTPSHQVTQMGQEVILRCVPISNHLYFYWYRQILGQKVEFLVSFYNNEISEKSEIFDDQFSVERPDGSNFTLKIRSTKLEDSAMYFCASLEGWGLPEAFFGQGTRLTVV.

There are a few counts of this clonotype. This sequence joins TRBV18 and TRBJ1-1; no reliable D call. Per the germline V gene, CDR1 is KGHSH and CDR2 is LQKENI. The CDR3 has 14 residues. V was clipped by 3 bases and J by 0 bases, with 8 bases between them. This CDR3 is CASSPARVNTEAFF. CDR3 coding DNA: TGTGCCAGCTCACCTGCCCGGGTGAACACTGAAGCTTTCTTT.

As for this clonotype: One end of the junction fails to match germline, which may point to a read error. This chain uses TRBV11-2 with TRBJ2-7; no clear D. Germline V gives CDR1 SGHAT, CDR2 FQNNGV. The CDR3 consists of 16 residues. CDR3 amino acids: CASTLDLSLPTNEQYF. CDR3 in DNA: TGTGCCAGCACCTTAGATTTAAGTTTACCCACCAACGAGCAGTACTTC.

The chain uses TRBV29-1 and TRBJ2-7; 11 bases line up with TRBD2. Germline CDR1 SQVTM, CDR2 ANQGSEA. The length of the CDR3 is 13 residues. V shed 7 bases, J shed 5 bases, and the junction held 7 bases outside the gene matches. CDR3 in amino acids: CSAEGTSGNEQYF. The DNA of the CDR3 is TGCAGCGCCGAAGGGACTAGCGGTAACGAGCAGTACTTC.

CDR3 nucleotides: TGTGCCAGCAGCCCATACTCTGGAGATACGCAGTATTTT. Translated, it gives CASSPYSGDTQYF. V and J are TRBV5-6 and TRBJ2-3; no clear D. The CDR3 spans 13 residues. Germline CDR1 SGHDT, CDR2 YYEEEE. Trimming shortened V by 4 bases and J by 5 bases, and 11 bases separated the two germline ends.

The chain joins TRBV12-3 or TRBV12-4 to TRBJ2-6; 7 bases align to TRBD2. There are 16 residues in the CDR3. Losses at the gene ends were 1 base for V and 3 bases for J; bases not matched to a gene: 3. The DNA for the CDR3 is TGTGCCAGCAGTTTAGGAGCGGGGCATGGGGCCAACGTCCTGACTTTC. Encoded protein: CASSLGAGHGANVLTF.

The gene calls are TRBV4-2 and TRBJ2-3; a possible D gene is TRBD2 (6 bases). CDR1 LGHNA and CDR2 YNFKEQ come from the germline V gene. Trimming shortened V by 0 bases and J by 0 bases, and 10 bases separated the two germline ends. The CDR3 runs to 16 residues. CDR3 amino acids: CASSQEIAASTDTQYF. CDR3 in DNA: TGTGCCAGCAGCCAAGAGATAGCGGCTAGCACAGATACGCAGTATTTT.

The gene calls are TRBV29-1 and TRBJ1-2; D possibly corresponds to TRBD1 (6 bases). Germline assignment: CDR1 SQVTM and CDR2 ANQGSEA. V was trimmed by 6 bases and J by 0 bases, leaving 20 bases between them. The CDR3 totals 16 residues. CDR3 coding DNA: TGCAGCGTGGGAACGATGAGGACAGCAACTAACTATGGCTACACCTTC. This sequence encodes CSVGTMRTATNYGYTF. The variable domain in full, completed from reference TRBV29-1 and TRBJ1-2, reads SAVISQKPSRDICQRGTSLTIQCQVDSQVTMMFWYRQQPGQSLTLIATANQGSEATYESGFVIDKFPISRPNLTFSTLTVSNMSPEDSSIYLCSVGTMRTATNYGYTFGSGTRLTVV.

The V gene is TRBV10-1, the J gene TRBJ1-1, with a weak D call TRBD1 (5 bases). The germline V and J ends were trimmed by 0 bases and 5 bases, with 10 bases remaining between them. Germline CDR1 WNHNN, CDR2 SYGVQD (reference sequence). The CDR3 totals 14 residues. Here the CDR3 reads CASSESLGETEAFF. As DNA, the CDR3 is TGCGCCAGCAGTGAGTCATTGGGGGAAACTGAAGCTTTCTTT.

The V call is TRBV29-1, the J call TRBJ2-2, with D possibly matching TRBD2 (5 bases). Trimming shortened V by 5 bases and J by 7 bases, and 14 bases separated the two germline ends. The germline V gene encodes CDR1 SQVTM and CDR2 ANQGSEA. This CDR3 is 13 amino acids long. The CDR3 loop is CSVYIGGGGELFF. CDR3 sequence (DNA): TGCAGCGTTTACATCGGAGGAGGCGGGGAGCTGTTTTTT.

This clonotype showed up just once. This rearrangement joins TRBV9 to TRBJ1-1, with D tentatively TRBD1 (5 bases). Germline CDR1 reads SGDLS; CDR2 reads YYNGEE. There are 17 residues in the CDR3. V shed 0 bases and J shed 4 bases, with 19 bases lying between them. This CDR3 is CASSVEQVSPGVTEAFF. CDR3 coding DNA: TGTGCCAGCAGCGTAGAACAGGTCTCCCCGGGGGTCACTGAAGCTTTCTTT.

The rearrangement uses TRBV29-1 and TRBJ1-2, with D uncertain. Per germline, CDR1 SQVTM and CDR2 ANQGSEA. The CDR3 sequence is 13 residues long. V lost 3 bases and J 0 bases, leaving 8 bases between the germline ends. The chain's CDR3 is CSVDRGTNYGYTF. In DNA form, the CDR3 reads TGCAGCGTTGACCGGGGAACTAACTATGGCTACACCTTC.

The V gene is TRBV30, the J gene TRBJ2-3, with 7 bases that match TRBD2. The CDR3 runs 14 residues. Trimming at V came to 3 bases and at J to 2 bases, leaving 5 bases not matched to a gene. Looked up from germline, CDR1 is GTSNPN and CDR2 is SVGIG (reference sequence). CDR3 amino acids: CAWRGGSPTDTQYF. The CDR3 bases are TGTGCCTGGAGGGGCGGGAGTCCCACAGATACGCAGTATTTT.

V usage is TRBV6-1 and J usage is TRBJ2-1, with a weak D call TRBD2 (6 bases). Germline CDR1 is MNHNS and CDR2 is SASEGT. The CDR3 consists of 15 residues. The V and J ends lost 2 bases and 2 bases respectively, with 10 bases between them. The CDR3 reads CASSESTRPYNEQFF. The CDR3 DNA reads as TGTGCCAGCAGTGAATCGACTAGACCCTACAATGAGCAGTTCTTC.

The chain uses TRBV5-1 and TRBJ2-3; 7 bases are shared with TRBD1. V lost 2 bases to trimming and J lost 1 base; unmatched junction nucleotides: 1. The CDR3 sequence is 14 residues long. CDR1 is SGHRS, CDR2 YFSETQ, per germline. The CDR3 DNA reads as TGCGCCAGCAGCTTTGGACAGGGCACAGATACGCAGTATTTT. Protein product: CASSFGQGTDTQYF.

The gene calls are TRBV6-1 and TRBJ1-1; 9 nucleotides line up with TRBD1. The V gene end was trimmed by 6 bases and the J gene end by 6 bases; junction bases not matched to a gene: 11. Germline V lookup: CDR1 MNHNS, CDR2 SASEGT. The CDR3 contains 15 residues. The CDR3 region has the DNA TGTGCCAGCAGGCCCGGGGACAGGGTCGCCGCTGAAGCTTTCTTT. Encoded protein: CASRPGDRVAAEAFF.

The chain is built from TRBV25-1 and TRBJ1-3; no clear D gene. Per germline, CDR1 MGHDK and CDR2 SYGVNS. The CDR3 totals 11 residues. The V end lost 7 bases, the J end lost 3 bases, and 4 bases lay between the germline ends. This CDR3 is CASTDGNTIYF. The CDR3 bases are TGTGCCAGCACTGATGGAAACACCATATATTTT. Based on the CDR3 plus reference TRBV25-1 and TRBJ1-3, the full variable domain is EADIYQTPRYLVIGTGKKITLECSQTMGHDKMYWYQQDPGMELHLIHYSYGVNSTEKGDLSSESTVSRIRTEHFPLTLESARPSHTSQYLCASTDGNTIYFGEGSWLTVV.

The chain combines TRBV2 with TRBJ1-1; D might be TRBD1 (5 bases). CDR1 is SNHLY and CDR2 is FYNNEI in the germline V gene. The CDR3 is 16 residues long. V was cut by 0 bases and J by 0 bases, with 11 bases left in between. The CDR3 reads CASSEAGQIMNTEAFF. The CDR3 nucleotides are TGTGCCAGCAGTGAAGCGGGGCAGATTATGAACACTGAAGCTTTCTTT. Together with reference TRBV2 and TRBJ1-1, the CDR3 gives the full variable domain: EPEVTQTPSHQVTQMGQEVILRCVPISNHLYFYWYRQILGQKVEFLVSFYNNEISEKSEIFDDQFSVERPDGSNFTLKIRSTKLEDSAMYFCASSEAGQIMNTEAFFGQGTRLTVV.

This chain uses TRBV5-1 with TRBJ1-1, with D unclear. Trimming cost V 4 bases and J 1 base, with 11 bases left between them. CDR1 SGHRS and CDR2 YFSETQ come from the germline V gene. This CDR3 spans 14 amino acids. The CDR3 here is CASSPGYTNTEAFF. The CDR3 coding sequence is TGCGCCAGCAGCCCCGGGTATACGAACACTGAAGCTTTCTTT.

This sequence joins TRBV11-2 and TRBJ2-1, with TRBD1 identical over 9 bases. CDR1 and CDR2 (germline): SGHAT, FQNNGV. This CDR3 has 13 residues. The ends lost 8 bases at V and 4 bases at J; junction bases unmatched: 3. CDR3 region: CASRQGVYNEQFF. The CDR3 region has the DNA TGTGCCAGCCGACAGGGGGTTTACAATGAGCAGTTCTTC.

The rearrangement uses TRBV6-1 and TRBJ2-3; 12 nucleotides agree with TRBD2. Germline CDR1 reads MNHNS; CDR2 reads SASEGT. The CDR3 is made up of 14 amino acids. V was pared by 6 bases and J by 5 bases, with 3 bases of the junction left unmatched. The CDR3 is CASRRLAGVDTQYF. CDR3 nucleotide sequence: TGTGCCAGCAGGAGACTAGCGGGAGTAGATACGCAGTATTTT.

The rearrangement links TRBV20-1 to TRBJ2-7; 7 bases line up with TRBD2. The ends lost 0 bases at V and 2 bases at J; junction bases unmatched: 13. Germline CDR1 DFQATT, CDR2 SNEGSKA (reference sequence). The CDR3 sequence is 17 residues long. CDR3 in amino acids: CSAREATRGRVTYEQYF. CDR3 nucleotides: TGCAGTGCTAGAGAAGCCACCCGAGGGAGGGTAACCTACGAGCAGTACTTC.

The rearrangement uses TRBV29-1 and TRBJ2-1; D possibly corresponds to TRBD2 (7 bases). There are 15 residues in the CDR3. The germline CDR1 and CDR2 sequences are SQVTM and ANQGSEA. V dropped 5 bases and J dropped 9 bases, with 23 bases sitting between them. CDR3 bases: TGCAGCGTTCTTAAATTGGGGGGGGGCTGGGGTGAGCAGTTCTTC. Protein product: CSVLKLGGGWGEQFF.

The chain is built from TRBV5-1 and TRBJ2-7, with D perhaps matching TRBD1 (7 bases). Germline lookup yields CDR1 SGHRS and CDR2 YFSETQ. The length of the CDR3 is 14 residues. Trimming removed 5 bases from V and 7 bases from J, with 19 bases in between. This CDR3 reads CASRRDRVRGEQYF. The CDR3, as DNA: TGCGCCAGCAGACGTGACAGGGTTCGGGGGGAGCAGTACTTC.